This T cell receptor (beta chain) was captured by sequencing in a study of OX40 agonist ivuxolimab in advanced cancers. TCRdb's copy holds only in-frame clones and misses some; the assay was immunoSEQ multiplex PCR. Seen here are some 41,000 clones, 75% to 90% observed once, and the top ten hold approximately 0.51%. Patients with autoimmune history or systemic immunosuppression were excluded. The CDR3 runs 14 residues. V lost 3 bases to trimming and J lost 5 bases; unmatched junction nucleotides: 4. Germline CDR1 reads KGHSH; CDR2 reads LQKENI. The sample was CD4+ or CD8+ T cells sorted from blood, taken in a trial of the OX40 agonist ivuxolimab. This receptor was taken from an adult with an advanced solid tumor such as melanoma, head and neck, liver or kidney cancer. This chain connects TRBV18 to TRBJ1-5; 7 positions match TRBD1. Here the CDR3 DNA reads TGTGCCAGCTCACCCGACAGGGCCCATCAGCCCCAGCATTTT. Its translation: CASSPDRAHQPQHF.